This TCR beta chain came from a study of cytomegalovirus exposure and HLA in healthy donors. Across the whole study: Previous work identified roughly 110 million unique TCR beta sequences from around 180 million T cells.

Regarding donors, all were healthy bone marrow donors. Concerning this clone: The antigen is undetermined.

The germline V gene encodes CDR1 MNHEY and CDR2 SMNVEV (reference sequence). This CDR3 region has 15 residues. Trimming took 2 bases from V and 6 from J; bases not matched to a gene: 0. Whole-study findings and limits: In a later analysis, compared with equally common non-associated chains, HLA-associated beta chains were more expanded. In a later analysis, across HLA loci, associated TCR counts were highest for DRB1, lowest for HLA-C.

The PCR made use of 60 Vbeta and 13 Jbeta primers. Sequencing was performed with immunoSEQ multiplex PCR; in TCRdb, only in-frame clones are kept and a portion is missing. The sample includes 110,000 or so clones, about 12% seen only once; the top ten take approximately 15%. This TCR was recovered from a middle-aged man in good health and CMV-seropositive. The specimen was PBMCs. This chain uses TRBV27 with TRBJ2-1; 14 nucleotides line up with TRBD2. For the CDR3, the DNA is TGTGCCAGCAGTTTAGGGACTAGCGGGAGCAATGAGCAGTTCTTC. It translates to CASSLGTSGSNEQFF.